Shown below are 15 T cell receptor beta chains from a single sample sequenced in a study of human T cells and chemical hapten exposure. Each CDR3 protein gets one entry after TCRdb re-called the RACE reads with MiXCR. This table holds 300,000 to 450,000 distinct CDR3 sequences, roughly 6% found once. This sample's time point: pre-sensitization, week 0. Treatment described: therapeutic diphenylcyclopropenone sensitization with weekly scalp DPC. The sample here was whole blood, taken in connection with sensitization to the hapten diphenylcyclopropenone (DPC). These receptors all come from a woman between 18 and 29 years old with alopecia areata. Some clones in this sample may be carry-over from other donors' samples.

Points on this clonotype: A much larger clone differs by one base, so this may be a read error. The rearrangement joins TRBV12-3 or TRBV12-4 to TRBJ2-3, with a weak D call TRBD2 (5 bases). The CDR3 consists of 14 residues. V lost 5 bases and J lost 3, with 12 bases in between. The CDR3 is CASSPGWETDTQYF. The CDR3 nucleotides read TGTGCCAGCAGTCCGGGGTGGGAGACAGATACGCAGTATTTT.

The CDR3 nucleotides are TGTGCCAGTAGAAAAGACAGGGGCTATGAAAAACTGTTTTTT. This gives the protein CASRKDRGYEKLFF. This chain uses TRBV6-5 with TRBJ1-4, with 8 nucleotides matching TRBD1. Germline CDR1 and CDR2: MNHEY and SVGAGI. Trimming cost V 9 bases and J 6 bases; bases outside gene matches: 9. The CDR3 loop spans 14 amino acids.

CDR3: CSASGRSGNTIYF. In DNA, the CDR3 is TGCAGTGCTAGCGGGCGCTCTGGAAACACCATATATTTT. The chain couples TRBV20-1 to TRBJ1-3; D unresolved. The CDR3 length is 13 residues. Looked up from germline, CDR1 is DFQATT and CDR2 is SNEGSKA (reference sequence). Trimming left V 3 bases short and J 0 bases short, with 6 bases between.

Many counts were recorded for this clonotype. CDR3 bases: TGTGCCATCAGTGAGGAGAGTGAGCAGTACTTC. Protein sequence: CAISEESEQYF. This chain connects TRBV10-3 to TRBJ2-7; D is ambiguous. The CDR3 has 11 residues. Trimming removed 2 bases at V and 7 bases at J, with 6 bases between. Germline V gene lookup returns CDR1 ENHRY and CDR2 SYGVKD.

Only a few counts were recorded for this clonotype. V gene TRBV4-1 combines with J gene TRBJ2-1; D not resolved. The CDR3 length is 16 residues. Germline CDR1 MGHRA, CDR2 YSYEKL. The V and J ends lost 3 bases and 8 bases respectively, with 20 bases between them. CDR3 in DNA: TGCGCCAGCAGCCAGGCCGACCCTAGTCTTGAGGATGAGCAGTTCTTC. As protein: CASSQADPSLEDEQFF.

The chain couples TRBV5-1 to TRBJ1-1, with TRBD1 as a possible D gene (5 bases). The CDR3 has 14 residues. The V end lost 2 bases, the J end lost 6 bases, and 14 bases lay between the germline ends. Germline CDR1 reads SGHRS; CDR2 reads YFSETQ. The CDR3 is CASSFGQKQPEAFF. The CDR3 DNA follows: TGCGCCAGCAGCTTCGGACAAAAGCAGCCTGAAGCTTTCTTT.

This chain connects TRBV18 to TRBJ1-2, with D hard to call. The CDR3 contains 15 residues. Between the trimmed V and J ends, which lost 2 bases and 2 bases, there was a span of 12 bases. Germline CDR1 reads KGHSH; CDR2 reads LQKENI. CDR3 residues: CASSPNPGYNYGYTF. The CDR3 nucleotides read TGTGCCAGCTCACCAAATCCCGGTTACAACTATGGCTACACCTTC.

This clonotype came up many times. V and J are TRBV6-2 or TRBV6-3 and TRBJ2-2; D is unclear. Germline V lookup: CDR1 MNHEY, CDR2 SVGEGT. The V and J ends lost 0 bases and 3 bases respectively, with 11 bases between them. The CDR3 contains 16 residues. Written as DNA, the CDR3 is TGTGCCAGCAGTTACTCGTCCAGTAGTGACACCGGGGAGCTGTTTTTT. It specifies CASSYSSSSDTGELFF.

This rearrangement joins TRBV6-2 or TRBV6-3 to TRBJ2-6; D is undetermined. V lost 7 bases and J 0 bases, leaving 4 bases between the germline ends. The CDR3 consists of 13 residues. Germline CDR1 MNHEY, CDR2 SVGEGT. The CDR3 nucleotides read TGTGCCAGCATCTACTCTGGGGCCAACGTCCTGACTTTC. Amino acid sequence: CASIYSGANVLTF.

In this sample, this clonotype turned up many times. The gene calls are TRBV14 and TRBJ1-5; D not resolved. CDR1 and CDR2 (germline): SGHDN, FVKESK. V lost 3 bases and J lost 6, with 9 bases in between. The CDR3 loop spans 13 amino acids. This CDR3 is CASSQAHGQPQHF. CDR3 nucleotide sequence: TGTGCCAGCAGCCAGGCCCACGGTCAGCCCCAGCATTTT.

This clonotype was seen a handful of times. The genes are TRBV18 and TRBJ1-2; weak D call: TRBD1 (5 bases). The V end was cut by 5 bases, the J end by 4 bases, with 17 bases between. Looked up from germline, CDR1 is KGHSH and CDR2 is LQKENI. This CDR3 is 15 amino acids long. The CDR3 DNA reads TGTGCCAGCTCAGTATCCGGGACTGAAATCTATGGCTACACCTTC. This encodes CASSVSGTEIYGYTF.

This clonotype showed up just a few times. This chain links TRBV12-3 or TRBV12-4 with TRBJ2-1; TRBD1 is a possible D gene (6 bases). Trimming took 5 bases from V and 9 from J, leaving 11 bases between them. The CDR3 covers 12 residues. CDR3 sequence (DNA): TGTGCCAGCAGTCCACAGGGCGGTGAGCAGTTCTTC. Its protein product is CASSPQGGEQFF.

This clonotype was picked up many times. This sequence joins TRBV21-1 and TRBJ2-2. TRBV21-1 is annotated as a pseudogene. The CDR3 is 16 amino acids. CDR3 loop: CASSINRQRNTGELFF. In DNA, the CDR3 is TGTGCCAGCAGCATTAATAGGCAGAGGAACACCGGGGAGCTGTTTTTT.

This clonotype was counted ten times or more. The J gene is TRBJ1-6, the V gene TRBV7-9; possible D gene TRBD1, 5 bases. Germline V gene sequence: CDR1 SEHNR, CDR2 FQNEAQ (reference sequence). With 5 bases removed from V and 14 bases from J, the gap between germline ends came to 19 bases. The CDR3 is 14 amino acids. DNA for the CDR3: TGTGCCAGCAGCCCCGTCGCAGGGCGGGAAGCCCTCCACTTT. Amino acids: CASSPVAGREALHF.

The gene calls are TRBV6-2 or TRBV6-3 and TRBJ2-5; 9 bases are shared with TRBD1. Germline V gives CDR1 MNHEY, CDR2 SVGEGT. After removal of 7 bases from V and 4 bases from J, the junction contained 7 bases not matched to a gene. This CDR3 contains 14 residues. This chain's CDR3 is CASNPLTGGETQYF. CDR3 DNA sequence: TGTGCCAGCAACCCTTTGACAGGGGGAGAGACCCAGTACTTC.